The 3 T cell receptor beta chains presented below share a single source sample, sequenced in a study of OX40 agonist ivuxolimab in advanced cancers. Measured with immunoSEQ multiplex PCR; TCRdb has only the in-frame clones, and not every one. This sample has some 50,000 clones, with just under 90% found just once. The specimen was CD4+ or CD8+ T cells sorted from blood, collected in a trial of the OX40 agonist ivuxolimab. The receptors here all came from an adult with an advanced solid tumor such as melanoma, head and neck, liver or kidney cancer.

The rearrangement joins TRBV14 to TRBJ1-1; TRBD1 might be the D (6 bases). Deletions cut 0 bases from V and 1 base from J, with 18 bases between. CDR3 length: 18 residues. Germline V gives CDR1 SGHDN, CDR2 FVKESK. CDR3 DNA sequence: TGTGCCAGCAGCCAAGAAGCCCCTTGGGGGGCCCGGAACACTGAAGCTTTCTTT. This gives the protein CASSQEAPWGARNTEAFF.

This sequence joins TRBV7-3 and TRBJ2-3, with TRBD2 as a possible D gene (6 bases). From germline, CDR1 is SGHTA and CDR2 FQGTGA. The CDR3 sequence is 16 residues long. V was cut by 3 bases and J by 2 bases, with 15 bases left in between. For the CDR3, the DNA is TGTGCCAGCAGCTTTGGAATAGCGGAGAACACAGATACGCAGTATTTT. Encoded protein: CASSFGIAENTDTQYF. The complete variable domain, with remaining parts taken from reference TRBV7-3 and TRBJ2-3, reads GAGVSQTPSNKVTEKGKYVELRCDPISGHTALYWYRQSLGQGPEFLIYFQGTGAADDSGLPNDRFFAVRPEGSVSTLKIQRTERGDSAVYLCASSFGIAENTDTQYFGPGTRLTVL.

This clone was seen only once. The CDR3 bases are TGCAGCGTTACTCAGGGGTTGAAAGCTTTCTTT. This sequence encodes CSVTQGLKAFF. The chain is built from TRBV29-1 and TRBJ1-1, with D perhaps matching TRBD1 (6 bases). CDR3 length: 11 residues. V was cut by 5 bases and J by 9 bases, with 13 bases left in between. Germline V gene sequence: CDR1 SQVTM, CDR2 ANQGSEA.